The next 22 T cell receptor beta chains were all read from a single sample in a study of blood T cells in healthy people across ages. Together with a sample-barcoded 5' primer, a J-beta primer mix was included in a second PCR lasting about 6 to 11 cycles. Each CDR3 protein gets one entry after TCRdb re-called the 5' RACE reads with MiXCR. The top ten clones hold under 20% of a sample with 1 million or so distinct CDR3 sequences, 45% of them seen once. Sequenced sample: blood. Receptors originate from a woman aged 55-75 years in good health.

This clonotype has just a few counts. The chain links TRBV11-2 to TRBJ2-7; tentative D call: TRBD1 (6 bases). The germline V gene encodes CDR1 SGHAT and CDR2 FQNNGV. V was clipped by 2 bases and J by 7 bases, with 15 bases between them. The CDR3 extends over 14 amino acids. The CDR3, as DNA: TGTGCCAGCAGCTTAACGGACAGCTTGGGGGAGCAGTACTTC. Translated: CASSLTDSLGEQYF.

This clonotype was seen a handful of times. The V gene is TRBV5-1, the J gene TRBJ2-1; 8 nucleotides agree with TRBD1. The V and J ends lost 4 bases and 3 bases, in that order; junction bases with no gene match: 9. Germline loops: CDR1 SGHRS, CDR2 YFSETQ. The CDR3 covers 16 residues. The CDR3 DNA is TGCGCCAGCAGCCCGTCCGGCGGACAGGGCTACAATGAGCAGTTCTTC. Translating gives CASSPSGGQGYNEQFF. Looking up the rest from reference TRBV5-1 and TRBJ2-1 gives the full variable domain: KAGVTQTPRYLIKTRGQQVTLSCSPISGHRSVSWYQQTPGQGLQFLFEYFSETQRNKGNFPGRFSGRQFSNSRSEMNVSTLELGDSALYLCASSPSGGQGYNEQFFGPGTRLTVL.

The chain links TRBV4-1 to TRBJ1-2; D might be TRBD1 (5 bases). Germline V gene data show CDR1 as MGHRA and CDR2 as YSYEKL. This CDR3 comprises 14 residues. The V and J ends lost 1 base and 4 bases respectively, with 10 bases between them. CDR3 amino acids: CASSQAGLGYGYTF. The CDR3 DNA reads TGCGCCAGCAGCCAAGCAGGGTTGGGCTATGGCTACACCTTC.

This rearrangement joins TRBV7-9 to TRBJ1-2; 8 bases match TRBD1. Germline CDR1 reads SEHNR; CDR2 reads FQNEAQ (reference sequence). This CDR3 comprises 12 residues. V lost 0 bases, J lost 12 bases, and 3 bases stayed unmatched. The CDR3 loop is CASSLAGTGHTF. The CDR3 nucleotides read TGTGCCAGCAGCTTAGCCGGGACAGGTCACACCTTC.

For this clonotype: A junction boundary mismatches the germline segment, possibly from a read error. This rearrangement joins TRBV29-1 to TRBJ1-2, with TRBD1 matching 8 bases. Germline V gene sequence: CDR1 SQVTM, CDR2 ANQGSEA. CDR3 size: 11 residues. DNA of the CDR3: TGCGGCGTCGACAGGGGAGATGGCTACACCTTC. Translated, it gives CGVDRGDGYTF.

This clonotype was counted a single time. The chain joins TRBV20-1 to TRBJ2-5, with D possibly matching TRBD2 (7 bases). The V end was cut by 5 bases, the J end by 5 bases, with 15 bases between. Germline values: CDR1 DFQATT, CDR2 SNEGSKA (reference sequence). The CDR3 loop spans 13 amino acids. As DNA, the CDR3 is TGCAGTGCTTGGAAGGGGGGAGGGGAGACCCAGTACTTC. It translates to CSAWKGGGETQYF.

The chain uses TRBV28 and TRBJ2-3; maybe TRBD2 (6 bases). The V gene lost 6 bases and the J gene lost 2 bases, with 18 bases spanning the gap. Germline V CDR1 and CDR2: MDHEN, SYDVKM. This CDR3 has 16 residues. The CDR3 DNA reads as TGTGCCAGCAGCCCCCCCGTCGGGAGTCCCACAGATACGCAGTATTTT. Its translation is CASSPPVGSPTDTQYF.

This rearrangement joins TRBV28 to TRBJ2-5; 9 bases agree with TRBD2. Matching the DNA end better, TRBJ2-4 makes the J call doubtful. This CDR3 region has 19 residues. CDR1 and CDR2 from the germline V gene are MDHEN and SYDVKM. The chain's CDR3 is CASSSLGSSGGPSEDIQYF. CDR3 DNA: TGTGCCAGCAGTTCCTTGGGGAGCAGCGGGGGGCCTAGCGAGGACATTCAGTACTTC.

This clonotype appeared a single time. The rearrangement joins TRBV11-2 to TRBJ2-4; D is ambiguous. Germline loops: CDR1 SGHAT, CDR2 FQNNGV. The CDR3 loop spans 16 amino acids. V was pared by 3 bases and J by 3 bases, with 15 bases between. The CDR3 reads CASSFTLRGVKNIQYF. Written as DNA, the CDR3 is TGTGCCAGCAGCTTTACCCTTAGAGGAGTCAAAAACATTCAGTACTTC.

This clonotype was recorded a few times. V usage is TRBV3-1 and J usage is TRBJ2-7; tentative D call: TRBD1 (5 bases). V lost 6 bases, J lost 0 bases, and 9 bases lay in between. This CDR3 spans 13 amino acids. Germline assignment: CDR1 LGHDT and CDR2 YNNKEL (reference sequence). Written as DNA, the CDR3 is TGTGCCAGCAGACCCGACAGCTCCTACGAGCAGTACTTC. This encodes CASRPDSSYEQYF.

The chain is built from TRBV3-1 and TRBJ1-1, with a possible D match to TRBD1 (6 bases). V dropped 4 bases and J dropped 4 bases, with 13 bases sitting between them. The CDR3 sequence is 14 residues long. Germline CDR1 LGHDT, CDR2 YNNKEL (reference sequence). The CDR3 sequence is CASSPGARITEAFF. CDR3 DNA sequence: TGTGCCAGCAGCCCGGGGGCGCGGATCACTGAAGCTTTCTTT.

This rearrangement joins TRBV3-1 to TRBJ1-2; tentatively, D is TRBD1 (6 bases). Germline assignment: CDR1 LGHDT and CDR2 YNNKEL (reference sequence). The CDR3 runs 14 residues. Between the trimmed V and J ends, which lost 4 bases and 2 bases, there was a span of 11 bases. The CDR3 loop is CASSPGGPNYGYTF. The CDR3 DNA is TGTGCCAGCAGCCCGGGGGGCCCCAACTATGGCTACACCTTC.

The V gene is TRBV29-1, the J gene TRBJ2-7, with 7 nucleotides matching TRBD1. The J call is doubtful: the DNA matches TRBJ2-5 better. This CDR3 contains 17 residues. Germline lookup yields CDR1 SQVTM and CDR2 ANQGSEA. This CDR3 is CSVEEFGRGKGGETQYF. Written as DNA, the CDR3 is TGCAGCGTTGAAGAATTCGGCAGGGGGAAGGGTGGAGAGACCCAGTACTTC.

V gene TRBV12-3 or TRBV12-4 combines with J gene TRBJ2-7, with TRBD2 identical over 13 bases. Matching the DNA end better, TRBJ2-5 makes the J call doubtful. This CDR3 region has 16 residues. CDR3 loop: CASSLLGLAGDWTQYF. The CDR3 DNA sequence: TGTGCCAGCAGTTTGCTCGGACTAGCGGGAGATTGGACCCAGTACTTC.

The chain joins TRBV7-2 to TRBJ1-2; D might be TRBD1 (5 bases). The CDR3 is 16 residues long. The germline CDR1 and CDR2 sequences are SGHTA and FQGNSA. The V end was cut by 1 base, the J end by 6 bases, with 18 bases between. CDR3 DNA sequence: TGTGCCAGCAGCTTAGGTGGGGGGTCCTCGGTAGATGGCTACACCTTC. The encoded protein is CASSLGGGSSVDGYTF.

V is TRBV2 and J is TRBJ2-1; unclear D gene. Trimming removed 7 bases from V and 7 bases from J, with 17 bases in between. Germline V gene data show CDR1 as SNHLY and CDR2 as FYNNEI. The CDR3 is made up of 14 amino acids. The CDR3: CASKHRPFLNEQFF. The CDR3 region has the DNA TGTGCCAGCAAGCACAGACCATTTTTGAATGAGCAGTTCTTC.

This clonotype came up a few times. CDR3: CSARAPLLAGGNTDTQYF. The CDR3 coding sequence is TGCAGTGCTAGAGCCCCCCTTCTAGCGGGAGGGAACACAGATACGCAGTATTTT. The rearrangement links TRBV20-1 to TRBJ2-3, with 12 bases matching TRBD2. CDR1 is DFQATT, CDR2 SNEGSKA, per germline (reference sequence). CDR3 length: 18 residues. V lost 1 base to trimming and J lost 2 bases; unmatched junction nucleotides: 10.

This chain connects TRBV24-1 to TRBJ2-2, with D unclear. This CDR3 comprises 10 residues. The V end lost 8 bases, the J end lost 7 bases, and 4 bases lay between the germline ends. Germline V CDR1 and CDR2: KGHDR, SFDVKD. The CDR3 loop reads CATICGELFF. The CDR3 region has the DNA TGTGCCACCATATGCGGGGAGCTGTTTTTT.

This clonotype was seen more than once but under ten times. The chain couples TRBV18 to TRBJ2-7; possibly TRBD2 for D (6 bases). The CDR3 is made up of 15 amino acids. Germline V gene sequence: CDR1 KGHSH, CDR2 LQKENI. Trimming pared 0 bases from V and 5 bases from J, leaving 14 bases between. The CDR3 is CASSPPGQGGNEQYF. DNA for the CDR3: TGTGCCAGCTCACCACCTGGCCAGGGAGGCAACGAGCAGTACTTC.

The genes are TRBV20-1 and TRBJ2-1; D not resolved. V was cut by 3 bases and J by 0 bases, with 12 bases left in between. The CDR3 runs 15 residues. Per the germline V gene, CDR1 is DFQATT and CDR2 is SNEGSKA (reference sequence). DNA for the CDR3: TGCAGTGCTAGTTTGAAGCCGAGCTCCTACAATGAGCAGTTCTTC. The encoded protein is CSASLKPSSYNEQFF.

This clonotype was seen only once. The chain couples TRBV7-2 to TRBJ1-2, with a weak D call TRBD1 (5 bases). The CDR3 covers 13 residues. The V gene's germline CDR1 is SGHTA and CDR2 FQGNSA. Trimming removed 2 bases from V and 8 bases from J, with 12 bases in between. The CDR3: CASSLMQGVGYTF. The CDR3 DNA reads TGTGCCAGCAGCTTAATGCAGGGTGTAGGCTACACCTTC.

The rearrangement joins TRBV28 to TRBJ2-5; TRBD1 is a possible D gene (6 bases). V was trimmed by 4 bases and J by 7 bases, leaving 19 bases between them. The CDR3 has 15 residues. Per germline, CDR1 MDHEN and CDR2 SYDVKM. CDR3 coding DNA: TGTGCCAGCAGTTCCCCGACGACAGGTTACGGGACCCAGTACTTC. The encoded protein is CASSSPTTGYGTQYF. Variable domain in full (rest from reference TRBV28 and TRBJ2-5): DVKVTQSSRYLVKRTGEKVFLECVQDMDHENMFWYRQDPGLGLRLIYFSYDVKMKEKGDIPEGYSVSREKKERFSLILESASTNQTSMYLCASSSPTTGYGTQYFGPGTRLLVL.